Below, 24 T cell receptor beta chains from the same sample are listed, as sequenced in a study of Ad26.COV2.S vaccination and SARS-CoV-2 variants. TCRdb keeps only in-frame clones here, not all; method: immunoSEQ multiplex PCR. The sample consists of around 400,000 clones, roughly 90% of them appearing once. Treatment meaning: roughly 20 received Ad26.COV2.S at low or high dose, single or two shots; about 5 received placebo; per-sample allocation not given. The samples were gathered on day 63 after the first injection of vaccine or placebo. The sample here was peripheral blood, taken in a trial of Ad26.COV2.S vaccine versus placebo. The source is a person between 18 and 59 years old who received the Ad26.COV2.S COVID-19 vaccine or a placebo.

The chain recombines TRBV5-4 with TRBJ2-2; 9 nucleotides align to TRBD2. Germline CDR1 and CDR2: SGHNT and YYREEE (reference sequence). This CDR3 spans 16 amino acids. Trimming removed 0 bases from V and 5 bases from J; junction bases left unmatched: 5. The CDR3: CASSLDSGSGTGELFF. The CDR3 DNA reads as TGTGCCAGCAGCTTGGATAGCGGGAGCGGGACCGGGGAGCTGTTTTTT.

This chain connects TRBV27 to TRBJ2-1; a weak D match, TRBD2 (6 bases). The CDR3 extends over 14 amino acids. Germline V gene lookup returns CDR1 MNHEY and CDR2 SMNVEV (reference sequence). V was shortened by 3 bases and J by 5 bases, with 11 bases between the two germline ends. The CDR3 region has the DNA TGTGCCAGCAGTTTCGGGAGCGCCCACAATGAGCAGTTCTTC. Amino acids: CASSFGSAHNEQFF.

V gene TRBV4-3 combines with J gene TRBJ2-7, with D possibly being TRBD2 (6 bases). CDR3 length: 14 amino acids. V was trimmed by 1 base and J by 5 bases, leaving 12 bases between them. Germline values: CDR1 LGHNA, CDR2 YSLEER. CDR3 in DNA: TGCGCCAGCAGCCAAGGCAATCGGGGGAACGAGCAGTACTTC. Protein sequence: CASSQGNRGNEQYF.

DNA for the CDR3: TGTGCCAGTATGGACAGACAGCGGTCTAATGAAAAACTGTTTTTT. Encoded protein: CASMDRQRSNEKLFF. This chain joins TRBV19 and TRBJ1-4, with D maybe TRBD1 (6 bases). Germline V CDR1 and CDR2: LNHDA, SQIVND (reference sequence). CDR3 size: 15 residues. V was pared by 7 bases and J by 3 bases, with 15 bases between. Together with reference TRBV19 and TRBJ1-4, the CDR3 gives the full variable domain: DGGITQSPKYLFRKEGQNVTLSCEQNLNHDAMYWYRQDPGQGLRLIYYSQIVNDFQKGDIAEGYSVSREKKESFPLTVTSAQKNPTAFYLCASMDRQRSNEKLFFGSGTQLSVL.

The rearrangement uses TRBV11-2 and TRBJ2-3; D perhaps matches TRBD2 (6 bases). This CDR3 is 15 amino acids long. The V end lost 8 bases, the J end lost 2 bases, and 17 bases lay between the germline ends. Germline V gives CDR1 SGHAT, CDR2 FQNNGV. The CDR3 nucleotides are TGTGCCAGCTTGAGGGGACTGAAATCCACAGATACGCAGTATTTT. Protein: CASLRGLKSTDTQYF. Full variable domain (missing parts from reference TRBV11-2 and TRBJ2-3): EAGVAQSPRYKIIEKRQSVAFWCNPISGHATLYWYQQILGQGPKLLIQFQNNGVVDDSQLPKDRFSAERLKGVDSTLKIQPAKLEDSAVYLCASLRGLKSTDTQYFGPGTRLTVL.

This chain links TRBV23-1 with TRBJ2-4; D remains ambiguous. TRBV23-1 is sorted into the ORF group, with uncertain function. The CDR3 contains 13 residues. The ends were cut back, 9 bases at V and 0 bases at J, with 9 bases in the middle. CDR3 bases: TGCGCCAGACTGAAATCAGCCAAAAACATTCAGTACTTC. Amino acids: CARLKSAKNIQYF.

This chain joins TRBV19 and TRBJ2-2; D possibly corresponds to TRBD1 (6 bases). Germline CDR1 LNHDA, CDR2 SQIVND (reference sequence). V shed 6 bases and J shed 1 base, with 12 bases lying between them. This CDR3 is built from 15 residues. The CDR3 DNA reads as TGTGCCAGTAGAACCGGGACACAGAACACCGGGGAGCTGTTTTTT. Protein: CASRTGTQNTGELFF.

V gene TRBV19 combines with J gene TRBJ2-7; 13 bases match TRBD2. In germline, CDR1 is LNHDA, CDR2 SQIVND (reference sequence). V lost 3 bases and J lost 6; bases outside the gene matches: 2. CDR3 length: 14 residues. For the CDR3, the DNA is TGTGCCAGTAGTATGGGACTAGCGGGACGCGAGCAGTACTTC. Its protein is CASSMGLAGREQYF. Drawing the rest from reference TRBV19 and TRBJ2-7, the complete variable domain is DGGITQSPKYLFRKEGQNVTLSCEQNLNHDAMYWYRQDPGQGLRLIYYSQIVNDFQKGDIAEGYSVSREKKESFPLTVTSAQKNPTAFYLCASSMGLAGREQYFGPGTRLTVT.

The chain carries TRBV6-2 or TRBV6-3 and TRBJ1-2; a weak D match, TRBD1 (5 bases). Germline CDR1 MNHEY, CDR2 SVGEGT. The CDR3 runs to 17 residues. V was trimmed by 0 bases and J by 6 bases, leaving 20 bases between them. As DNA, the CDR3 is TGTGCCAGCAGTTACTCGATAGTAGGGGAAGTCCGGAATGGCTACACCTTC. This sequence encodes CASSYSIVGEVRNGYTF.

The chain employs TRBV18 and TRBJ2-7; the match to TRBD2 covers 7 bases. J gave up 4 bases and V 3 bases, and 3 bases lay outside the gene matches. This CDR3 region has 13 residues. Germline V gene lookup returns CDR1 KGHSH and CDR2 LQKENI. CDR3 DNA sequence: TGTGCCAGCTCACCGACTAGCTCGTACGAGCAGTACTTC. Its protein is CASSPTSSYEQYF.

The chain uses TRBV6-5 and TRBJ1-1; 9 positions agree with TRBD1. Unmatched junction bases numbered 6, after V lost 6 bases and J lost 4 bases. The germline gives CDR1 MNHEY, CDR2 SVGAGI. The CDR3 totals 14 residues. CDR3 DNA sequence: TGTGCCAGCAGAAAACAGGGGGCAGGCACTGAAGCTTTCTTT. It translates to CASRKQGAGTEAFF.

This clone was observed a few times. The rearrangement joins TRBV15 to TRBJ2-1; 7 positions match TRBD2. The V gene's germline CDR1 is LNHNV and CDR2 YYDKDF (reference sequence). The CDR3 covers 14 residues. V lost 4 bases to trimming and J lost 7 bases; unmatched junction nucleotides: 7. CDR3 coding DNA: TGTGCCACCAGCATCCGCAGGGAGGGGAATGAGCAGTTCTTC. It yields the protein CATSIRREGNEQFF.

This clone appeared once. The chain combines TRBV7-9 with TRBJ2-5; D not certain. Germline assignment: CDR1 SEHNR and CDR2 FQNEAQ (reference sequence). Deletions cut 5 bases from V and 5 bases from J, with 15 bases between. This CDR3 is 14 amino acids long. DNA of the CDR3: TGTGCCAGCAGCCCCCCCGTGGCTCTGGAGACCCAGTACTTC. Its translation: CASSPPVALETQYF.

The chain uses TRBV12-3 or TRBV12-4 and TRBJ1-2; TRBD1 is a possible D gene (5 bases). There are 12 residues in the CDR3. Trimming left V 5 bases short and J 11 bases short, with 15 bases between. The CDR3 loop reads CASSNVGRRYTF. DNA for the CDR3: TGTGCCAGCAGTAATGTGGGACGGAGATACACCTTC.

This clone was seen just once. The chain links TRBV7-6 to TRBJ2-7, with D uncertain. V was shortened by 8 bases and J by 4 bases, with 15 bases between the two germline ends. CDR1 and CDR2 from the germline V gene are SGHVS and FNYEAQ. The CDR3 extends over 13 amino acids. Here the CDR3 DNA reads TGTGCCAGCTCTCGGAGCGATACTTACGAGCAGTACTTC. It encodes CASSRSDTYEQYF.

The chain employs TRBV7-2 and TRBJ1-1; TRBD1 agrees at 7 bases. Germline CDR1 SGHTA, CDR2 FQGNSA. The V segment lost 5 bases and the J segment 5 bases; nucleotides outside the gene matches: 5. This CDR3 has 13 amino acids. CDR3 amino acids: CASSPSGGTEAFF. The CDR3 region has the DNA TGTGCCAGCAGCCCGTCAGGGGGAACTGAAGCTTTCTTT.

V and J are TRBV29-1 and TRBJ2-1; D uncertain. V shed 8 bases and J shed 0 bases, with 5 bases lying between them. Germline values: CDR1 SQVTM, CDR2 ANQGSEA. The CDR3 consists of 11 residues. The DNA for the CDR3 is TGCAGCACTTCCTCCTACAATGAGCAGTTCTTC. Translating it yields CSTSSYNEQFF.

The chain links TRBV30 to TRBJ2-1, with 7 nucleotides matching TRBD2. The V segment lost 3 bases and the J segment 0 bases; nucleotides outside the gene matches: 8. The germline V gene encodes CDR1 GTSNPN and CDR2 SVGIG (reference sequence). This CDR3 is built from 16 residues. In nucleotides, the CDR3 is TGTGCCTGGAGACCCCTCCGCGGGAGCTCCTACAATGAGCAGTTCTTC. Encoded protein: CAWRPLRGSSYNEQFF.

CDR3 nucleotides: TGTGCCAGTAGTATCTCTAGCGAACTCCTTACCTACGAGCAGTACTTC. This gives the protein CASSISSELLTYEQYF. The rearrangement uses TRBV19 and TRBJ2-7, with D possibly matching TRBD2 (6 bases). There are 16 residues in the CDR3. Deletions cut 3 bases from V and 2 bases from J, with 17 bases between. Germline CDR1 and CDR2: LNHDA and SQIVND (reference sequence).

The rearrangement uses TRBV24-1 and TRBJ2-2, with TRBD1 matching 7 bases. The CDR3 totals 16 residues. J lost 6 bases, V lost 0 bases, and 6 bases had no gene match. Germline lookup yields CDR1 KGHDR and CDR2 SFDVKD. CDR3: CATSDLQGQVAGELFF. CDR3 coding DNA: TGTGCCACCAGTGATTTGCAAGGACAGGTGGCCGGGGAGCTGTTTTTT.

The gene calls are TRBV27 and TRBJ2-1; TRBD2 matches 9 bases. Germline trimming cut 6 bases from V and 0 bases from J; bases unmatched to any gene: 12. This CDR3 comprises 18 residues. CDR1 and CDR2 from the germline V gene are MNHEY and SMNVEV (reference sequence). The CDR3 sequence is CASRQASSGTSSYNEQFF. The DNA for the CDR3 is TGTGCCAGCAGACAGGCGTCTAGCGGGACGAGCTCCTACAATGAGCAGTTCTTC.

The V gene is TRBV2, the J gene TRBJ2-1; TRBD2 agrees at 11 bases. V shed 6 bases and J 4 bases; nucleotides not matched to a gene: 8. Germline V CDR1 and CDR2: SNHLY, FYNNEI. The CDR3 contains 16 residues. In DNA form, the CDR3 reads TGTGCCAGCAGCCCAACTAGCGGGAGATCATACAATGAGCAGTTCTTC. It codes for CASSPTSGRSYNEQFF.

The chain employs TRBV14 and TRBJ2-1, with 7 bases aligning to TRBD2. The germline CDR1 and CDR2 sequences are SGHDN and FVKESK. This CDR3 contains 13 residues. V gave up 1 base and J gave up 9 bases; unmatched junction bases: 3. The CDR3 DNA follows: TGTGCCAGCAGCCAAGTGACTAGCCTTGAGCAGTTCTTC. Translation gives CASSQVTSLEQFF. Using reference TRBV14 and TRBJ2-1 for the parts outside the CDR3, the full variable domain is EAGVTQFPSHSVIEKGQTVTLRCDPISGHDNLYWYRRVMGKEIKFLLHFVKESKQDESGMPNNRFLAERTGGTYSTLKVQPAELEDSGVYFCASSQVTSLEQFFGPGTRLTVL.

CDR3: CASSQAPGLETYEQYF. CDR3 bases: TGCGCCAGCAGCCAAGCCCCGGGACTAGAAACGTACGAGCAGTACTTC. V is TRBV4-1 and J is TRBJ2-7, with TRBD2 matching over 8 bases. Trimming at V came to 1 base and at J to 4 bases, leaving 9 bases not matched to a gene. The CDR3 contains 16 residues. Germline values: CDR1 MGHRA, CDR2 YSYEKL.